This T cell receptor (beta chain) was sequenced for a study of T-cell memory formation after mild COVID-19. Notes on the study in general: Clones contracting over day 15 to 85 were CD4/CD8 balanced, with later expanders leaning CD4+.

The CDR3 is 14 residues long. Deletions cut 3 bases from V and 8 bases from J, with 16 bases between. About this clonotype itself: Its antigen is unidentified.

5'RACE with constant-segment primers yielded barcoded, UMI-tagged TCR alpha and TCR beta cDNA libraries. TCRdb passed the 5' RACE reads through MiXCR, listing each CDR3 protein once. The sample lists about 58,000 distinct CDR3 sequences, around 30% seen once, with roughly 45% in the top ten. The source is a man aged 18 to 35 who had mild COVID-19 (a few samples of this study predate the infection). Cell type and time point are not known. The sequencing sample was made of PBMCs or a T cell subset sorted from them (not recorded which). The V gene is TRBV12-3 or TRBV12-4, the J gene TRBJ1-2; D is uncertain. Here the CDR3 reads CASSFALALGGYTF. The CDR3 coding sequence is TGTGCCAGCAGTTTCGCCCTGGCTCTCGGGGGCTACACCTTC.